The present TCR beta chain was sequenced within a study of blood T cell repertoires in COVID-19. Study-level information: Samples came from the United States, Italy and Spain, spanning acute and convalescent COVID-19. The analysed material was cDNA or gDNA that came from T cells, B-cell-depleted T cells, or PBMCs.

In the study's own analysis: The authors estimated nucleated cell counts from reference gene primer amplification. Generated by immunoSEQ multiplex PCR, the TCRdb table keeps only in-frame clones and is missing some. V and J calls and clone size come straight from that table; D and trimming were deduced from the DNA. The sample gives 76,000 or so clones, approximately 89% of which show up once; around 5.8% is in the top ten. The germline CDR1 and CDR2 sequences are MRHNA and SNTAGT. The CDR3 consists of 15 residues. Trimming left V 5 bases short and J 8 bases short, with 19 bases between. The sequencing sample was made of peripheral blood. The rearrangement joins TRBV6-4 to TRBJ1-3, with D perhaps matching TRBD1 (6 bases). This sequence originates from a human donor in a cohort sampled during active COVID-19. The CDR3 nucleotides read TGTGCCAGCAGTCTACGGGACACGCGTGAGGACACCATATATTTT. Translated: CASSLRDTREDTIYF.